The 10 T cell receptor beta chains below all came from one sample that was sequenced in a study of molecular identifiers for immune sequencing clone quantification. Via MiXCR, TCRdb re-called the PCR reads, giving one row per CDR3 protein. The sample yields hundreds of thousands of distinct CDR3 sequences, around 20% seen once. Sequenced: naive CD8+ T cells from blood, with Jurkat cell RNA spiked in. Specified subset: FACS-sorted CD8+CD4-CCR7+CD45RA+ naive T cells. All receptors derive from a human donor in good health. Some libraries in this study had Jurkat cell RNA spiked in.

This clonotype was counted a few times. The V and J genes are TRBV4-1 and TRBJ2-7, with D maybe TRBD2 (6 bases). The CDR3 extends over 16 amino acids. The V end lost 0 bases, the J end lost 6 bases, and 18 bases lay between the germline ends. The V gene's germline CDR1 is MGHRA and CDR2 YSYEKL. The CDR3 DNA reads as TGCGCCAGCAGCCAAGATTTATCGGGGGACGGAGGCGAGCAGTACTTC. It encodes CASSQDLSGDGGEQYF.

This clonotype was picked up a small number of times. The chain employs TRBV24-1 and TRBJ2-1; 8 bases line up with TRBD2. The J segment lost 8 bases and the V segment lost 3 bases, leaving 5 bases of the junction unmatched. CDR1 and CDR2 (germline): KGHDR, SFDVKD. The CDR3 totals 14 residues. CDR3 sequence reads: CATSDGTSFDEQFF. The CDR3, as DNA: TGTGCCACCAGTGATGGGACTAGTTTCGATGAGCAGTTCTTC.

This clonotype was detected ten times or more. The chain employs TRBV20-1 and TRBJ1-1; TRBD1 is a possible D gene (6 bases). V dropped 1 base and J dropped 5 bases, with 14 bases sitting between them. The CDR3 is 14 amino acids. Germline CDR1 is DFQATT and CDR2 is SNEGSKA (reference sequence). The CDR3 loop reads CSARAGGQGTEAFF. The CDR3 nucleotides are TGCAGTGCTAGAGCGGGGGGGCAGGGGACTGAAGCTTTCTTT.

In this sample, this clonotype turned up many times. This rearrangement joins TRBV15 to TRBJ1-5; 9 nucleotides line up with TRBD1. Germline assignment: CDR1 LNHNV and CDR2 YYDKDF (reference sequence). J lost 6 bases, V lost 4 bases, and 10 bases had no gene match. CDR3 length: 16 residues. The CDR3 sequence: CATSTGQGTLGQPQHF. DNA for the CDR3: TGTGCCACCAGCACCGGACAGGGGACCCTGGGTCAGCCCCAGCATTTT.

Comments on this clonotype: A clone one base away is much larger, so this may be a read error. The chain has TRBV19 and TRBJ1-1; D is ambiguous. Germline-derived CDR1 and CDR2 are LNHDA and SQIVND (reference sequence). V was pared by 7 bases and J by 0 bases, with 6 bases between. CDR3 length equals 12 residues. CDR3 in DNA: TGTGCCAGTAAATGGATGAACACTGAAGCTTTCTTT. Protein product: CASKWMNTEAFF.

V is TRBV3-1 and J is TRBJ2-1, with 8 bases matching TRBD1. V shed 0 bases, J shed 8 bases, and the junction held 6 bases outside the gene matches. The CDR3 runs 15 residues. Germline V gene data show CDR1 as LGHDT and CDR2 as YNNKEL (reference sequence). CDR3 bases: TGTGCCAGCAGCCAAGACCACAGGGGGACCGATGAGCAGTTCTTC. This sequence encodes CASSQDHRGTDEQFF.

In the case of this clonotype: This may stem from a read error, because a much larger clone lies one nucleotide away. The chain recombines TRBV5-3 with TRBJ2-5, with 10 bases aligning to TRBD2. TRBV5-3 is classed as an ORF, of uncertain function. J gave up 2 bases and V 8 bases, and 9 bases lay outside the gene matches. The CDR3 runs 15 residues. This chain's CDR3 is CASTTGTSAQETQYF. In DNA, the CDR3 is TGTGCCAGCACGACCGGGACTAGCGCTCAAGAGACCCAGTACTTC.

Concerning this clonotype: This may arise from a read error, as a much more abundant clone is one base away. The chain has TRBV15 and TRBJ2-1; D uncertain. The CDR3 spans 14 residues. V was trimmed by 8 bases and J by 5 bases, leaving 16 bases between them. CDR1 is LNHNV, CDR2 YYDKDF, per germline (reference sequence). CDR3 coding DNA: TGTGCCACCGCCCCGATCCGCAGCCACAATGAGCAGTTCTTC. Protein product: CATAPIRSHNEQFF.

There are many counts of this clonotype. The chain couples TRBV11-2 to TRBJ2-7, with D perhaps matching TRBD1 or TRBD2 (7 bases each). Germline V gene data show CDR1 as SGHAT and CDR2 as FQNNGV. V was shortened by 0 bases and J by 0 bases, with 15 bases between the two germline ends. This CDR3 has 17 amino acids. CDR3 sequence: CASSLEASGGASYEQYF. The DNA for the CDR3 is TGTGCCAGCAGCTTAGAGGCCTCAGGGGGGGCCTCCTACGAGCAGTACTTC.

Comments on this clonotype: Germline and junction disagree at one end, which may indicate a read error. The CDR3 nucleotides read TGCGCCAGCTGCCAATCGACACAGGGGGCTTACGAGCAGTACTTC. It encodes CASCQSTQGAYEQYF. This sequence joins TRBV4-3 and TRBJ2-7, with 9 positions matching TRBD1. Germline V gives CDR1 LGHNA, CDR2 YSLEER. There are 15 residues in the CDR3.